These 24 T cell receptor beta chains originate from one sample sequenced in a study of blood T cell repertoires in COVID-19. Here immunoSEQ multiplex PCR was the method, and the copy in TCRdb shows in-frame clones only, minus some. The profile covers 40,000 to 50,000 clones, with about nine tenths appearing a single time and around 0.41% taken by the ten largest. The material sequenced was peripheral blood. Receptor source: a human donor in a cohort sampled during active COVID-19.

The chain couples TRBV19 to TRBJ1-5; D may be TRBD1 (5 bases). CDR1 is LNHDA, CDR2 SQIVND, per germline (reference sequence). The length of the CDR3 is 18 residues. Trimming left V 9 bases short and J 7 bases short, with 31 bases between. CDR3 in amino acids: CARSSLRVLGRIGQPQHF. Written as DNA, the CDR3 is TGTGCCAGATCTTCTCTCAGAGTTCTGGGGCGAATTGGACAGCCCCAGCATTTT.

The chain uses TRBV4-1 and TRBJ2-2, with TRBD1 identical over 11 bases. Trimming cost V 5 bases and J 4 bases; bases outside gene matches: 3. Germline V CDR1 and CDR2: MGHRA, YSYEKL. The CDR3 contains 15 residues. DNA of the CDR3: TGCGCCAGCAGCAAGGACAGGGGGCCCACCGGGGAGCTGTTTTTT. As protein: CASSKDRGPTGELFF.

This chain links TRBV13 with TRBJ1-3; tentatively, D is TRBD1 (5 bases). The germline V gene has CDR1 PRHDT and CDR2 FYEKMQ (reference sequence). The ends were cut back, 3 bases at V and 1 base at J, with 10 bases in the middle. CDR3 length equals 15 residues. The CDR3 protein is CASSLAGGSGNTIYF. CDR3 DNA sequence: TGTGCCAGCAGCTTGGCCGGGGGATCTGGAAACACCATATATTTT.

The chain has TRBV5-4 and TRBJ1-6; D unclear. V was shortened by 1 base and J by 8 bases, with 19 bases between the two germline ends. The germline V gene encodes CDR1 SGHNT and CDR2 YYREEE (reference sequence). There are 17 residues in the CDR3. For the CDR3, the DNA is TGTGCCAGCAGCTTGTTGAGGGCAGGAGAAATTGATTCACCCCTCCACTTT. Its translation: CASSLLRAGEIDSPLHF.

The chain is built from TRBV5-6 and TRBJ1-5; 8 bases agree with TRBD1. CDR1 and CDR2 (germline): SGHDT, YYEEEE. This CDR3 contains 15 residues. Trimming took 2 bases from V and 0 from J; bases not matched to a gene: 1. CDR3 sequence reads: CASSFGQGSNQPQHF. CDR3 DNA sequence: TGTGCCAGCAGCTTCGGACAGGGTAGCAATCAGCCCCAGCATTTT.

The chain is built from TRBV3-1 (or the pseudogene TRBV3-2) and TRBJ1-2; 9 nucleotides line up with TRBD1. The V gene end was trimmed by 4 bases and the J gene end by 8 bases; junction bases not matched to a gene: 14. This CDR3 contains 16 residues. Germline values: CDR1 LGHDT, CDR2 YNNKEL (reference sequence). The chain's CDR3 is CASSPGAGTGHRGYTF. DNA of the CDR3: TGTGCCAGCAGCCCCGGCGCCGGGACAGGGCATCGAGGCTACACCTTC.

The V call is TRBV2, the J call TRBJ1-5, with D maybe TRBD1 (5 bases). V was cut by 3 bases and J by 4 bases, with 10 bases left in between. CDR1 is SNHLY, CDR2 FYNNEI, per germline. The CDR3 sequence is 14 residues long. CDR3 nucleotides: TGTGCCAGCAGTGAGTGGCAGGGTAATCAGCCCCAGCATTTT. This gives the protein CASSEWQGNQPQHF.

The V call is TRBV9, the J call TRBJ1-1; D is perhaps TRBD1 (6 bases). From germline, CDR1 is SGDLS and CDR2 YYNGEE. The CDR3 is 13 amino acids. The germline V and J ends were trimmed by 0 bases and 7 bases, with 10 bases remaining between them. The CDR3 DNA is TGTGCCAGCAGCGTAGAAAGGGGGGGTGAAGCTTTCTTT. Encoded protein: CASSVERGGEAFF.

V usage is TRBV7-2 and J usage is TRBJ2-7, with D possibly TRBD2 on 6 matching bases. Germline values: CDR1 SGHTA, CDR2 FQGNSA. The CDR3 has 16 amino acids. V was trimmed by 2 bases and J by 0 bases, leaving 14 bases between them. CDR3 sequence reads: CASSLQGGGSSYEQYF. The CDR3 DNA reads TGTGCCAGCAGCTTACAGGGAGGAGGGTCCTCCTACGAGCAGTACTTC.

The J gene is TRBJ2-1, the V gene TRBV28, with 10 bases fitting TRBD2. The V segment lost 10 bases and the J segment 6 bases; nucleotides outside the gene matches: 6. CDR1 MDHEN and CDR2 SYDVKM come from the germline V gene. The CDR3 is made up of 13 amino acids. The CDR3 is CATERGGGNEQFF. The CDR3 bases are TGTGCCACCGAGCGGGGGGGCGGCAATGAGCAGTTCTTC.

The chain carries TRBV10-2 and TRBJ1-6, with D maybe TRBD1 (6 bases). With 6 bases removed from V and 5 bases from J, the gap between germline ends came to 11 bases. The CDR3 runs to 14 residues. Germline values: CDR1 WSHSY, CDR2 SAAADI. CDR3 in amino acids: CASSATGNNSPLHF. The CDR3 DNA follows: TGCGCCAGCAGCGCAACAGGGAATAATTCACCCCTCCACTTT.

The chain carries TRBV7-2 and TRBJ1-1; the D is unclear. Trimming left V 3 bases short and J 6 bases short, with 17 bases between. Germline CDR1 SGHTA, CDR2 FQGNSA. The CDR3 contains 15 residues. The CDR3: CASSFMENIGSEAFF. The CDR3 DNA is TGTGCCAGCAGCTTTATGGAGAATATTGGATCTGAAGCTTTCTTT.

J is TRBJ1-1 and V is TRBV6-5, with unresolved D. The V gene's germline CDR1 is MNHEY and CDR2 SVGAGI. Deletions cut 4 bases from V and 11 bases from J, with 17 bases between. This CDR3 is built from 13 residues. DNA of the CDR3: TGTGCCAGCAGTTTACGGAGCACGGTGGAGGCTTTCTTT. Translation: CASSLRSTVEAFF.

The chain combines TRBV16 with TRBJ2-7; maybe TRBD2 (6 bases). The CDR3 loop spans 14 amino acids. Germline CDR1 is KGHSY and CDR2 is FQNENV. V lost 4 bases, J lost 4 bases, and 14 bases lay in between. The CDR3 region is CASSRAPGLYEQYF. As DNA, the CDR3 is TGTGCCAGCAGCCGCGCACCGGGACTGTACGAGCAGTACTTC. The variable domain in full, completed from reference TRBV16 and TRBJ2-7, reads GEEVAQTPKHLVRGEGQKAKLYCAPIKGHSYVFWYQQVLKNEFKFLISFQNENVFDETGMPKERFSAKCLPNSPCSLEIQATKLEDSAVYFCASSRAPGLYEQYFGPGTRLTVT.

The chain couples TRBV27 to TRBJ2-7, with 15 bases lining up with TRBD2. The CDR3 extends over 16 amino acids. Trimming removed 3 bases from V and 4 bases from J; junction bases left unmatched: 4. Germline V gene lookup returns CDR1 MNHEY and CDR2 SMNVEV (reference sequence). In DNA, the CDR3 is TGTGCCAGCAGTTTGGCGGGGACTAGCGGGGGGTACGAGCAGTACTTC. It is translated as CASSLAGTSGGYEQYF.

The chain joins TRBV9 to TRBJ1-1; 7 bases line up with TRBD1. The junction had 9 bases not matched to a gene; V was cut back by 4 bases and J by 6 bases. The CDR3 totals 14 residues. CDR1 SGDLS and CDR2 YYNGEE come from the germline V gene. This CDR3 is CASSSVQGVSEAFF. The CDR3 nucleotides read TGTGCCAGCAGCTCTGTGCAGGGGGTATCTGAAGCTTTCTTT.

This clone was detected a few times. The rearrangement uses TRBV19 and TRBJ1-6; D uncertain. The germline V gene encodes CDR1 LNHDA and CDR2 SQIVND (reference sequence). Trimming took off 5 bases at V and 4 bases at J, with 12 bases between the two ends. This CDR3 region has 15 residues. This CDR3 is CASSVSDTYNSPLHF. CDR3 sequence (DNA): TGTGCCAGTAGTGTGTCAGATACATATAATTCACCCCTCCACTTT.

The chain combines TRBV6-2 or TRBV6-3 with TRBJ1-1; possible D gene TRBD1, 5 bases. V was pared by 2 bases and J by 5 bases, with 6 bases between. This CDR3 spans 12 amino acids. Germline V gene lookup returns CDR1 MNHEY and CDR2 SVGEGT. Written as DNA, the CDR3 is TGTGCCAGCAGTTACGGGGGGACTGAAGCTTTCTTT. It codes for CASSYGGTEAFF.

The chain is built from TRBV10-3 and TRBJ1-5, with D possibly being TRBD1 (5 bases). The length of the CDR3 is 15 residues. V was clipped by 10 bases and J by 2 bases, with 18 bases between them. The germline V gene has CDR1 ENHRY and CDR2 SYGVKD. In DNA form, the CDR3 reads TGTGCCACCGGAGAGGCCGGGGGGGGCAATCAGCCCCAGCATTTT. Protein sequence: CATGEAGGGNQPQHF.

This chain connects TRBV19 to TRBJ1-5; tentatively, D is TRBD1 (6 bases). The V gene lost 5 bases and the J gene lost 0 bases, with 14 bases spanning the gap. Germline CDR1 and CDR2: LNHDA and SQIVND (reference sequence). The CDR3 extends over 16 amino acids. CDR3 sequence (DNA): TGTGCCAGTAGTTGGGGACATGGGGTTAGCAATCAGCCCCAGCATTTT. This translates into CASSWGHGVSNQPQHF.

The chain joins TRBV7-2 to TRBJ1-2; D ambiguous. This CDR3 is 14 amino acids long. V shed 5 bases and J shed 6 bases, with 16 bases lying between them. The germline CDR1 and CDR2 sequences are SGHTA and FQGNSA. The CDR3 loop is CASSHRVSPNGYTF. CDR3 nucleotides: TGTGCCAGCAGCCATCGGGTCTCGCCAAATGGCTACACCTTC.

V gene TRBV13 combines with J gene TRBJ1-6; TRBD1 matches at 7 bases. The germline V gene encodes CDR1 PRHDT and CDR2 FYEKMQ (reference sequence). Unmatched junction bases numbered 5, after V lost 1 base and J lost 5 bases. The CDR3 is 16 residues long. The CDR3 region is CASSLAGQDNNSPLHF. DNA for the CDR3: TGTGCCAGCAGCTTAGCCGGACAGGATAATAATTCACCCCTCCACTTT.

The chain combines TRBV7-2 with TRBJ1-2; 7 nucleotides agree with TRBD1. Per germline, CDR1 SGHTA and CDR2 FQGNSA. Trimming at V came to 6 bases and at J to 4 bases, leaving 17 bases not matched to a gene. There are 17 residues in the CDR3. CDR3 DNA: TGTGCCAGCAGTTTTCAAAGACAGGGCCAAAGGCTCTATGGCTACACCTTC. Protein sequence: CASSFQRQGQRLYGYTF.

The chain combines TRBV3-1 (or the pseudogene TRBV3-2) with TRBJ2-7, with 13 bases aligning to TRBD2. V was pared by 3 bases and J by 4 bases, with 3 bases of the junction left unmatched. The CDR3 is 15 amino acids. Germline CDR1 LGHDT, CDR2 YNNKEL (reference sequence). The CDR3 nucleotides are TGTGCCAGCAGCCACGGGACTAGCGGGATGTACGAGCAGTACTTC. Encoded protein: CASSHGTSGMYEQYF.